The 18 T cell receptor beta chains listed next were all sequenced from one sample in a study of T cells after yellow fever vaccination. TCRdb called the 5' RACE reads again in MiXCR, with one record for every CDR3 protein. Here the sample spans about 330,000 distinct CDR3 sequences, 8.1% being singletons. The sample here was PBMCs, taken roughly seven weeks after the first yellow fever vaccination. The receptors stem from a man younger than 35 who received the YFV17D yellow fever vaccine.

The J gene is TRBJ2-4, the V gene TRBV27; weak D call: TRBD2 (5 bases). V dropped 6 bases and J dropped 8 bases, with 14 bases sitting between them. CDR3 length equals 13 residues. The germline V gene has CDR1 MNHEY and CDR2 SMNVEV (reference sequence). CDR3 loop: CASSHPGSDIQYF. The CDR3 DNA is TGTGCCAGCAGCCACCCGGGGTCGGACATTCAGTACTTC.

This clonotype showed up just a few times. The chain has TRBV20-1 and TRBJ1-2; D may be TRBD1 (5 bases). Trimming took off 4 bases at V and 4 bases at J, with 16 bases between the two ends. This CDR3 spans 14 amino acids. Germline CDR1 reads DFQATT; CDR2 reads SNEGSKA (reference sequence). Here the CDR3 DNA reads TGCAGTGCTACCGGCGAAGGGGAACCCTATGGCTACACCTTC. It codes for CSATGEGEPYGYTF.

The chain links TRBV12-3 or TRBV12-4 to TRBJ1-2, with D possibly being TRBD1 (6 bases). Trimming pared 5 bases from V and 6 bases from J, leaving 13 bases between. The CDR3 length is 13 residues. CDR3 DNA sequence: TGTGCCAGCAGTGAACAGGGTGGCGATGGCTACACCTTC. This translates into CASSEQGGDGYTF.

This chain uses TRBV12-3 or TRBV12-4 with TRBJ1-5; D uncertain. Deletions cut 2 bases from V and 4 bases from J, with 9 bases between. This CDR3 has 14 residues. The CDR3 DNA is TGTGCCAGCAGTTTAATTAGGCCAAATCAGCCCCAGCATTTT. Encoded protein: CASSLIRPNQPQHF.

The table lists this clonotype with a few counts. The chain couples TRBV7-9 to TRBJ1-1, with 8 nucleotides matching TRBD1. Germline V gene data show CDR1 as SEHNR and CDR2 as FQNEAQ (reference sequence). This CDR3 contains 15 residues. V shed 5 bases, J shed 6 bases, and the junction held 11 bases outside the gene matches. CDR3 DNA: TGTGCCAGCAGCCCGTCGACAGGGGATTTCTCTGAAGCTTTCTTT. Its protein product is CASSPSTGDFSEAFF.

The V call is TRBV4-1, the J call TRBJ2-7; D is perhaps TRBD1 (5 bases). Germline V gene data show CDR1 as MGHRA and CDR2 as YSYEKL. The CDR3 totals 13 residues. Trimming pared 4 bases from V and 0 bases from J, leaving 7 bases between. DNA for the CDR3: TGCGCCAGCAGCCGACAGTACTCCTACGAGCAGTACTTC. Its protein product is CASSRQYSYEQYF.

This clonotype was observed a few times. For the CDR3, the DNA is TGTGCCAGCAGCCCCCGCATTGAGGGCAAAAACATTCAGTACTTC. Protein product: CASSPRIEGKNIQYF. The chain combines TRBV7-2 with TRBJ2-4; weak D call: TRBD2 (5 bases). The CDR3 runs to 15 residues. The V gene's germline CDR1 is SGHTA and CDR2 FQGNSA. The V and J ends lost 5 bases and 3 bases respectively, with 14 bases between them. The full variable domain, completed using reference TRBV7-2 and TRBJ2-4, is GAGVSQSPSNKVTEKGKDVELRCDPISGHTALYWYRQSLGQGLEFLIYFQGNSAPDKSGLPSDRFSAERTGGSVSTLTIQRTQQEDSAVYLCASSPRIEGKNIQYFGAGTRLSVL.

This clonotype showed up just a few times. The chain couples TRBV9 to TRBJ2-1; D tentatively reads TRBD1 or TRBD2 (5 bases each). Between the trimmed V and J ends, which lost 3 bases and 2 bases, there was a span of 15 bases. The CDR3 extends over 16 amino acids. The germline V gene has CDR1 SGDLS and CDR2 YYNGEE. The CDR3: CASSGAGTAPYNEQFF. Written as DNA, the CDR3 is TGTGCCAGCAGCGGAGCCGGGACGGCACCCTACAATGAGCAGTTCTTC.

The chain links TRBV7-2 to TRBJ2-6, with D tentatively TRBD2 (5 bases). This CDR3 has 19 amino acids. CDR1 and CDR2 (germline): SGHTA, FQGNSA. Trimming pared 3 bases from V and 0 bases from J, leaving 18 bases between. For the CDR3, the DNA is TGTGCCAGCAGCTTCCGTCGCGGAGGATTCCCCTCTGGGGCCAACGTCCTGACTTTC. This encodes CASSFRRGGFPSGANVLTF. Variable domain in full (rest from reference TRBV7-2 and TRBJ2-6): GAGVSQSPSNKVTEKGKDVELRCDPISGHTALYWYRQSLGQGLEFLIYFQGNSAPDKSGLPSDRFSAERTGGSVSTLTIQRTQQEDSAVYLCASSFRRGGFPSGANVLTFGAGSRLTVL.

In its sample, this clonotype was seen a few times. The genes are TRBV7-9 and TRBJ2-7; 8 bases match TRBD2. J was trimmed by 4 bases and V by 4 bases; bases with no gene match: 3. CDR1 SEHNR and CDR2 FQNEAQ come from the germline V gene (reference sequence). This CDR3 is 13 amino acids long. The CDR3 nucleotides are TGTGCCAGCAGCTCCGGGGGGGTGTACGAGCAGTACGTC. It encodes CASSSGGVYEQYV.

This clonotype is a singleton in its sample. This clone may be a read error of a much larger clone one base away. The chain recombines TRBV5-1 with TRBJ2-3, with 7 bases that match TRBD2. The CDR3 loop spans 14 amino acids. Germline CDR1 and CDR2: SGHRS and YFSETQ. CDR3 region: CASSFSGPTDTQNF. CDR3 coding DNA: TGCGCCAGCAGCTTTAGCGGGCCCACAGATACGCAGAATTTT.

V and J are TRBV20-1 and TRBJ2-5, with D possibly matching TRBD2 (5 bases). Trimming shortened V by 4 bases and J by 1 base, and 16 bases separated the two germline ends. Germline V lookup: CDR1 DFQATT, CDR2 SNEGSKA (reference sequence). This CDR3 is 15 amino acids long. CDR3: CSATPDYSSQETQYF. CDR3 nucleotide sequence: TGCAGTGCTACCCCAGACTACTCCTCCCAAGAGACCCAGTACTTC.

The gene calls are TRBV7-2 and TRBJ2-5; the D gene is possibly TRBD2 (6 bases). The CDR3 is made up of 16 amino acids. From germline, CDR1 is SGHTA and CDR2 FQGNSA. The V end lost 5 bases, the J end lost 11 bases, and 27 bases lay between the germline ends. This CDR3 reads CASSKAGVADKWRQYF. For the CDR3, the DNA is TGTGCCAGCAGCAAAGCTGGGGTAGCGGACAAGTGGCGGCAGTACTTC. Looking up the rest from reference TRBV7-2 and TRBJ2-5 gives the full variable domain: GAGVSQSPSNKVTEKGKDVELRCDPISGHTALYWYRQSLGQGLEFLIYFQGNSAPDKSGLPSDRFSAERTGGSVSTLTIQRTQQEDSAVYLCASSKAGVADKWRQYFGPGTRLLVL.

This clonotype was counted only a few times. The chain couples TRBV4-1 to TRBJ2-1; the D call may be TRBD1 or TRBD2 (6 bases each). V was trimmed by 2 bases and J by 5 bases, leaving 10 bases between them. The CDR3 contains 14 residues. Germline V CDR1 and CDR2: MGHRA, YSYEKL. CDR3 region: CASSQRGVDNEQFF. CDR3 DNA: TGCGCCAGCAGCCAAAGGGGGGTCGACAATGAGCAGTTCTTC.

This clonotype turned up a few times. The CDR3 DNA follows: TGCAGTGCTAGAGGGCGGTGGGGCAATAAGCAGTACTTC. Translating gives CSARGRWGNKQYF. The rearrangement joins TRBV20-1 to TRBJ2-7, with D possibly matching TRBD1 (5 bases). V shed 1 base and J shed 8 bases, with 15 bases lying between them. The germline V gene has CDR1 DFQATT and CDR2 SNEGSKA (reference sequence). CDR3 length: 13 residues.

This clonotype was detected a few times. The V gene is TRBV5-6, the J gene TRBJ2-5, with D unclear. Germline V gene lookup returns CDR1 SGHDT and CDR2 YYEEEE. V lost 1 base to trimming and J lost 3 bases, with 7 bases between them. This CDR3 region has 13 residues. The CDR3 protein is CASSLRSEETQYF. CDR3 sequence (DNA): TGTGCCAGCAGCTTGCGGTCTGAAGAGACCCAGTACTTC.

This clonotype was counted between two and nine times. The chain recombines TRBV5-1 with TRBJ1-4, with TRBD1 identical over 8 bases. Trimming cost V 5 bases and J 8 bases; bases outside gene matches: 8. CDR3 length equals 14 residues. Germline V gives CDR1 SGHRS, CDR2 YFSETQ. Written as DNA, the CDR3 is TGCGCCAGCAGACCGGACAGGGAAGGAGAAAAACTGTTTTTT. This sequence encodes CASRPDREGEKLFF.

The chain combines TRBV5-1 with TRBJ2-2, with D perhaps TRBD1 or TRBD2 (6 bases each). CDR3 size: 15 residues. The V end lost 1 base, the J end lost 3 bases, and 10 bases lay between the germline ends. Germline V lookup: CDR1 SGHRS, CDR2 YFSETQ. The CDR3 bases are TGCGCCAGCAGCTTGATCGGGGGCGACACCGGGGAGCTGTTTTTT. Translation: CASSLIGGDTGELFF.